Following are 19 T cell receptor beta chains from one sample sequenced in a study of CD8+ T cells in alopecia areata. The sequencing template was cDNA reverse transcribed from extracted RNA. This table comes from immunoSEQ multiplex PCR, and its TCRdb copy is limited to in-frame clones, with some not included. The sample holds 110,000 or so clones; approximately 55% are singletons and the top ten take around 3.4%. The treatment was: oral pan-JAK inhibitor, 5-10 mg twice daily. The sequencing here drew on CD4+ T cells sorted from blood, taken at week 24, from a patient treated with tofacitinib. These receptors were taken from a human donor with alopecia areata.

V and J are TRBV5-1 and TRBJ2-3, with 10 bases fitting TRBD2. Unmatched junction bases numbered 3, after V lost 0 bases and J lost 5 bases. This CDR3 is 15 amino acids long. The V gene's germline CDR1 is SGHRS and CDR2 YFSETQ. As DNA, the CDR3 is TGCGCCAGCAGCTTGGAGCGGGGGGGCAGAGATACGCAGTATTTT. Translating gives CASSLERGGRDTQYF. Complete variable domain (other parts from reference TRBV5-1 and TRBJ2-3): KAGVTQTPRYLIKTRGQQVTLSCSPISGHRSVSWYQQTPGQGLQFLFEYFSETQRNKGNFPGRFSGRQFSNSRSEMNVSTLELGDSALYLCASSLERGGRDTQYFGPGTRLTVL.

This clone was seen a handful of times. The V and J genes are TRBV5-6 and TRBJ2-1; a weak D match, TRBD1 (5 bases). The CDR3 totals 14 residues. The V and J ends lost 0 bases and 3 bases respectively, with 7 bases between them. Germline-derived CDR1 and CDR2 are SGHDT and YYEEEE. The CDR3 region is CASSLGQYYNEQFF. CDR3 in DNA: TGTGCCAGCAGCTTGGGACAGTACTACAATGAGCAGTTCTTC.

The V and J genes are TRBV6-5 and TRBJ1-1; weak D call: TRBD1 (5 bases). The CDR3 is 13 amino acids. Trimming shortened V by 0 bases and J by 5 bases, and 7 bases separated the two germline ends. Per the germline V gene, CDR1 is MNHEY and CDR2 is SVGAGI. The chain's CDR3 is CASSYSGGTEAFF. CDR3 sequence (DNA): TGTGCCAGCAGTTACTCCGGGGGTACTGAAGCTTTCTTT.

The chain combines TRBV4-3 with TRBJ2-5, with D possibly being TRBD2 (5 bases). The CDR3 consists of 16 residues. The germline V and J ends were trimmed by 1 base and 6 bases, with 18 bases remaining between them. From germline, CDR1 is LGHNA and CDR2 YSLEER. The CDR3 protein is CASSQGASTKPQTQYF. The CDR3 DNA is TGCGCCAGCAGCCAAGGAGCTTCGACTAAACCCCAGACCCAGTACTTC.

The gene calls are TRBV4-3 and TRBJ1-1; D may be TRBD1 (6 bases). Germline V gene sequence: CDR1 LGHNA, CDR2 YSLEER. V lost 6 bases to trimming and J lost 5 bases, with 10 bases between them. The CDR3 has 12 residues. The CDR3, as DNA: TGCGCCAGCAGGAACAGGGAGACTGAAGCTTTCTTT. Translating gives CASRNRETEAFF.

The chain has TRBV19 and TRBJ1-1, with D possibly TRBD1 on 5 matching bases. The CDR3 is 13 residues long. V shed 6 bases and J shed 0 bases, with 8 bases lying between them. Germline V gene data show CDR1 as LNHDA and CDR2 as SQIVND (reference sequence). The CDR3 nucleotides read TGTGCCAGTAGGGACAACATGAACACTGAAGCTTTCTTT. This gives the protein CASRDNMNTEAFF. Using reference TRBV19 and TRBJ1-1 for the parts outside the CDR3, the full variable domain is DGGITQSPKYLFRKEGQNVTLSCEQNLNHDAMYWYRQDPGQGLRLIYYSQIVNDFQKGDIAEGYSVSREKKESFPLTVTSAQKNPTAFYLCASRDNMNTEAFFGQGTRLTVV.

This clone was seen a few times. The chain couples TRBV18 to TRBJ2-3; no clear D gene. Germline values: CDR1 KGHSH, CDR2 LQKENI. The V end lost 3 bases, the J end lost 2 bases, and 3 bases lay between the germline ends. This CDR3 has 12 amino acids. The CDR3 here is CASSPFTDTQYF. In DNA form, the CDR3 reads TGTGCCAGCTCACCCTTCACAGATACGCAGTATTTT.

This clone was seen just once. This chain links TRBV2 with TRBJ2-1, with D possibly called TRBD1 or TRBD2 (5 bases each). CDR1 and CDR2 from the germline V gene are SNHLY and FYNNEI. The CDR3 has 14 amino acids. V lost 1 base and J lost 8, with 12 bases in between. The CDR3, as DNA: TGTGCCAGCAGTGAAGGGACCGAGGGGTATGAGCAGTTCTTC. Translation gives CASSEGTEGYEQFF.

This clone showed up just a few times. The rearrangement uses TRBV14 and TRBJ1-1; unclear D gene. The CDR3 contains 14 residues. The V end lost 3 bases, the J end lost 2 bases, and 10 bases lay between the germline ends. The germline V gene encodes CDR1 SGHDN and CDR2 FVKESK. DNA for the CDR3: TGTGCCAGCAGCCATGGGGAGATAAACACTGAAGCTTTCTTT. The encoded protein is CASSHGEINTEAFF.

The table lists this clone with a few counts. The CDR3 DNA is TGCGCCAGCAGCCAAGGACTAGCGGGTCCCTCGGGGGAGCAGTACTTC. Translated: CASSQGLAGPSGEQYF. The chain joins TRBV4-1 to TRBJ2-7, with TRBD2 identical over 10 bases. Germline V gene data show CDR1 as MGHRA and CDR2 as YSYEKL. This CDR3 spans 16 amino acids. Trimming cost V 1 base and J 7 bases; bases outside gene matches: 10.

The chain joins TRBV7-9 to TRBJ1-2; D unclear. The V and J ends lost 3 bases and 2 bases respectively, with 10 bases between them. This CDR3 contains 14 residues. Germline V gene data show CDR1 as SEHNR and CDR2 as FQNEAQ (reference sequence). The CDR3 here is CASSFSPTNYGYTF. In DNA, the CDR3 is TGTGCCAGCAGCTTTTCCCCTACCAACTATGGCTACACCTTC.

The CDR3 bases are TGTGCCTGGAGACACAGAGCTAACTATGGCTACACCTTC. It yields the protein CAWRHRANYGYTF. The chain recombines TRBV30 with TRBJ1-2; D not resolved. This CDR3 contains 13 residues. Germline assignment: CDR1 GTSNPN and CDR2 SVGIG (reference sequence). Trimming removed 3 bases from V and 0 bases from J, with 8 bases in between.

This clone was detected a few times. The J gene is TRBJ2-1, the V gene TRBV30; D is undetermined. With 1 base removed from V and 7 bases from J, the gap between germline ends came to 8 bases. Germline V lookup: CDR1 GTSNPN, CDR2 SVGIG (reference sequence). CDR3 length: 12 residues. This CDR3 reads CAWSAQGNEQFF. The CDR3 nucleotides read TGTGCCTGGAGTGCCCAAGGGAATGAGCAGTTCTTC.

The chain uses TRBV27 and TRBJ2-7; no reliable D call. CDR1 MNHEY and CDR2 SMNVEV come from the germline V gene (reference sequence). This CDR3 has 13 amino acids. V dropped 2 bases and J dropped 3 bases, with 8 bases sitting between them. The CDR3, as DNA: TGTGCCAGCAGTTTACGAGTCTACTACGAGCAGTACTTC. Translating gives CASSLRVYYEQYF.

The chain combines TRBV18 with TRBJ2-5; TRBD2 matches at 13 bases. J lost 5 bases, V lost 4 bases, and 13 bases had no gene match. The CDR3 is made up of 18 amino acids. The V gene's germline CDR1 is KGHSH and CDR2 LQKENI. The DNA of the CDR3 is TGTGCCAGCTCACAAACCGGGACTAGCGGGGCCACGGGGGAGACCCAGTACTTC. Translated, it gives CASSQTGTSGATGETQYF. Filled out from reference TRBV18 and TRBJ2-5, the complete variable domain reads NAGVMQNPRHLVRRRGQEARLRCSPMKGHSHVYWYRQLPEEGLKFMVYLQKENIIDESGMPKERFSAEFPKEGPSILRIQQVVRGDSAAYFCASSQTGTSGATGETQYFGPGTRLLVL.

The CDR3 reads CASSQLPGFEQYF. CDR3 DNA sequence: TGTGCCAGCAGCCAATTACCAGGTTTTGAGCAGTACTTC. The rearrangement joins TRBV4-2 to TRBJ2-7; D unresolved. Trimming cost V 2 bases and J 7 bases, with 12 bases left between them. Germline-derived CDR1 and CDR2 are LGHNA and YNFKEQ. The CDR3 totals 13 residues.

The chain is built from TRBV30 and TRBJ1-4; perhaps TRBD1 as D (6 bases). The CDR3 loop spans 16 amino acids. The V and J ends lost 3 bases and 1 base respectively, with 15 bases between them. The germline V gene has CDR1 GTSNPN and CDR2 SVGIG (reference sequence). The CDR3 coding sequence is TGTGCCTGGAGCTTTCCCGGCAGGGGAACTAATGAAAAACTGTTTTTT. Residues: CAWSFPGRGTNEKLFF.

This chain links TRBV4-1 with TRBJ1-3; D remains ambiguous. Germline lookup yields CDR1 MGHRA and CDR2 YSYEKL. CDR3 size: 15 residues. With 0 bases removed from V and 3 bases from J, the gap between germline ends came to 9 bases. CDR3 sequence: CASSQERVGGNTIYF. The CDR3 DNA reads TGCGCCAGCAGCCAAGAAAGGGTCGGTGGAAACACCATATATTTT.

The chain links TRBV29-1 to TRBJ2-3; D unclear. There are 11 residues in the CDR3. Per the germline V gene, CDR1 is SQVTM and CDR2 is ANQGSEA. The V end lost 5 bases, the J end lost 3 bases, and 6 bases lay between the germline ends. The CDR3: CSVTRTDTQYF. The CDR3 nucleotides are TGCAGCGTTACCCGAACAGATACGCAGTATTTT.